These T cell receptor beta chains were read from a single sample in a study of tumor and adjacent non-tumor tissue in lung cancer. TCRdb re-analysed the multiplex PCR reads in MiXCR, keeping a single row per CDR3 protein. Of 100,000 to 150,000 distinct CDR3 sequences in the sample, approximately 71% were seen once. The sample was lung tumor tissue. The receptors were gathered from a young man with non-small cell lung cancer. CDR3s include the opening cysteine and the closing phenylalanine or tryptophan. A D gene is named only where the DNA matches it firmly. Not all rows give a size; the values are once, few, many and, for expanded clones, a class.

V gene: TRBV12-3/TRBV12-4; clone size: medium-sized; J gene: TRBJ1-3; D gene: -; CDR3 protein: CASSPFRQAVSGNTIYF; CDR3 DNA: TGTGCCAGCAGTCCCTTCCGGCAGGCTGTCTCTGGAAACACCATATATTTT
V gene: TRBV11-2; clone size: -; J gene: TRBJ1-1; D gene: -; CDR3 protein: CASSLSEPLEAFF; CDR3 DNA: TGTGCCAGCAGCTTGTCAGAACCGTTAGAGGCTTTCTTT
V gene: TRBV11-3; clone size: -; J gene: TRBJ2-3; D gene: -; CDR3 protein: CASSFGRGTQYF; CDR3 DNA: TGTGCCAGTAGCTTCGGGCGAGGTACGCAGTATTTT
V gene: TRBV5-4; clone size: -; J gene: TRBJ1-1; D gene: -; CDR3 protein: CASSLEAREGGNSEAFF; CDR3 DNA: TGTGCCAGCAGCTTGGAGGCTAGGGAAGGGGGAAACTCTGAAGCTTTCTTT
V gene: TRBV12-3/TRBV12-4; clone size: -; J gene: TRBJ1-1; D gene: -; CDR3 protein: CASSLEEGTTEAFF; CDR3 DNA: TGTGCGAGCAGTTTAGAAGAGGGGACCACTGAAGCTTTCTTT
V gene: TRBV11-2; clone size: -; J gene: TRBJ2-7; D gene: -; CDR3 protein: CASSLEHGGEQYF; CDR3 DNA: TGTGCCAGCAGCTTAGAGCATGGTGGGGAGCAGTACTTC
V gene: TRBV10-2; clone size: -; J gene: TRBJ2-7; D gene: -; CDR3 protein: CASSGWGAGDYEQYF; CDR3 DNA: TGCGCTAGCAGTGGATGGGGGGCTGGGGACTACGAGCAGTACTTC
V gene: TRBV6-6; clone size: -; J gene: TRBJ1-1; D gene: -; CDR3 protein: CASIDSPGTSNTEAFF; CDR3 DNA: TGTGCCAGCATCGACTCCCCCGGGACATCGAACACTGAGGCTTTCTTT
V gene: TRBV12-3/TRBV12-4; clone size: -; J gene: TRBJ1-2; D gene: -; CDR3 protein: CASSLSSGQMLSGHTF; CDR3 DNA: TGTGCCAGCAGTTTATCGTCGGGGCAAATGCTCTCTGGCCACACCTTC
V gene: TRBV12-3/TRBV12-4; clone size: many; J gene: TRBJ1-2; D gene: -; CDR3 protein: CASSFDGNYGYTF; CDR3 DNA: TGTGCCAGCAGCTTCGACGGGAACTATGGCTACACCTTC
V gene: TRBV12-3/TRBV12-4; clone size: -; J gene: TRBJ2-7; D gene: -; CDR3 protein: CTSISRYEQYF; CDR3 DNA: TGTACCAGCATTTCCAGATACGAGCAGTACTTC
V gene: TRBV20-1; clone size: -; J gene: TRBJ2-3; D gene: -; CDR3 protein: CSARAGARNQPQYF; CDR3 DNA: TGCAGTGCTAGAGCCGGGGCGAGAAATCAGCCCCAGTATTTT
V gene: TRBV12-3/TRBV12-4; clone size: -; J gene: TRBJ1-4; D gene: TRBD1; CDR3 protein: CASTFTTGGERLFF; CDR3 DNA: TGTGCCAGCACTTTTACGACAGGGGGTGAAAGACTGTTTTTT
V gene: TRBV6-1; clone size: -; J gene: TRBJ2-7; D gene: -; CDR3 protein: CISRRPYEQYF; CDR3 DNA: TGTATCAGCAGGAGACCTTACGAGCAGTACTTC
V gene: TRBV20-1; clone size: -; J gene: TRBJ1-6; D gene: -; CDR3 protein: CSARASGRSAYNSPLHF; CDR3 DNA: TGCAGTGCTAGAGCCTCCGGCAGGAGCGCCTATAATTCACCCCTCCACTTT
V gene: TRBV11-2; clone size: -; J gene: TRBJ2-1; D gene: TRBD2; CDR3 protein: CASGLGLLVGGKNNEQFF; CDR3 DNA: TGTGCCAGCGGCTTAGGGTTATTAGTGGGGGGGAAGAACAATGAGCAGTTCTTC
V gene: TRBV29-1; clone size: -; J gene: TRBJ2-5; D gene: TRBD1; CDR3 protein: CSGLRQGSGLAAQYF; CDR3 DNA: TGCAGCGGGCTCAGACAGGGAAGCGGACTTGCGGCCCAGTACTTC
V gene: TRBV6-6; clone size: -; J gene: TRBJ1-6; D gene: -; CDR3 protein: CASNYGGGRDPPLHF; CDR3 DNA: TGTGCCAGCAATTATGGAGGGGGTAGAGATCCACCCCTCCACTTT
V gene: TRBV11-1; clone size: -; J gene: TRBJ2-1; D gene: -; CDR3 protein: CAGSLLGYNEQFF; CDR3 DNA: TGTGCCGGCAGCTTATTGGGTTACAATGAGCAATTCTTC
V gene: TRBV18; clone size: -; J gene: TRBJ1-2; D gene: TRBD1; CDR3 protein: CASSPAQGSRYGYTF; CDR3 DNA: TGTGCCAGCTCACCAGCACAGGGGAGTCGGTATGGCTACACCTTC
V gene: TRBV6-2/TRBV6-3; clone size: many; J gene: TRBJ1-1; D gene: -; CDR3 protein: CASSSPSKPNTEAFF; CDR3 DNA: TGTGCCAGCAGTTCCCCGTCGAAACCGAACACTGAAGCTTTCTTT
V gene: TRBV11-2; clone size: -; J gene: TRBJ2-1; D gene: -; CDR3 protein: CASSRRFYNKQFF; CDR3 DNA: TGTGCCAGCAGCCGACGCTTTTACAATAAGCAATTCTTC
V gene: TRBV6-5; clone size: -; J gene: TRBJ2-3; D gene: -; CDR3 protein: CTSSYSGGLGDTQYF; CDR3 DNA: TGTACCAGCAGTTACTCCGGCGGCCTTGGAGATACGCAGTATTTT
V gene: TRBV20-1; clone size: many; J gene: TRBJ1-6; D gene: -; CDR3 protein: CSTGKGVPNSPLHF; CDR3 DNA: TGCAGTACTGGGAAGGGAGTCCCTAATTCACCCCTCCACTTT
V gene: TRBV20-1; clone size: -; J gene: TRBJ2-1; D gene: -; CDR3 protein: CSANSHGSQFF; CDR3 DNA: TGCAGTGCTAATTCCCATGGCTCACAATTCTTC
V gene: TRBV11-2; clone size: few; J gene: TRBJ1-1; D gene: -; CDR3 protein: CASSFQGPTQAFF; CDR3 DNA: TGTGCCAGCAGCTTTCAGGGTCCCACTCAAGCTTTCTTT
V gene: TRBV20-1; clone size: -; J gene: TRBJ2-7; D gene: TRBD2; CDR3 protein: CSARGAGGPDEQYF; CDR3 DNA: TGCAGTGCAAGGGGAGCGGGAGGGCCTGACGAGCAGTACTTC
V gene: TRBV24-1; clone size: -; J gene: TRBJ2-3; D gene: -; CDR3 protein: CATSDTQGRDTQYF; CDR3 DNA: TGTGCCACCAGTGATACCCAGGGGCGAGATACGCAGTATTTT
V gene: TRBV11-1; clone size: few; J gene: TRBJ1-1; D gene: -; CDR3 protein: CVSSWTAVNIEAFF; CDR3 DNA: TGTGTCAGCAGCTGGACGGCTGTGAACATTGAAGCTTTCTTT
V gene: TRBV6-6; clone size: -; J gene: TRBJ1-3; D gene: -; CDR3 protein: CAGRPGEGNTIYF; CDR3 DNA: TGTGCCGGCAGGCCGGGAGAGGGAAACACCATATATTTT
V gene: TRBV6-5; clone size: many; J gene: TRBJ2-1; D gene: TRBD2; CDR3 protein: CASSYSGFSGGGVYNEQFF; CDR3 DNA: TGTGCCAGCAGTTACTCGGGTTTCTCAGGCGGGGGGGTCTACAATGAGCAGTTCTTC
V gene: TRBV13; clone size: -; J gene: TRBJ1-1; D gene: -; CDR3 protein: CASSSLDRRRPFF; CDR3 DNA: TGTGCCAGCAGCTCACTCGACAGGCGGAGGCCTTTCTTT
V gene: TRBV5-5; clone size: many; J gene: TRBJ2-2; D gene: -; CDR3 protein: CASSLYPAGQNTGELFF; CDR3 DNA: TGTGCCAGCAGCTTATACCCAGCGGGACAAAACACCGGGGAGCTGTTTTTT
V gene: TRBV6-5; clone size: -; J gene: TRBJ1-4; D gene: TRBD1; CDR3 protein: CAKSSQGARVTNEKLLF; CDR3 DNA: TGTGCCAAGAGTTCCCAGGGGGCGCGAGTAACTAATGAAAAACTGCTTTTT
V gene: TRBV3-1; clone size: -; J gene: TRBJ1-4; D gene: -; CDR3 protein: CASSQGFGENLFF; CDR3 DNA: TGTGCCAGCAGCCAGGGGTTTGGTGAAAATCTGTTTTTT
V gene: TRBV20-1; clone size: once; J gene: TRBJ2-3; D gene: -; CDR3 protein: CNPSGTRGFADTQYF; CDR3 DNA: TGCAATCCCAGCGGCACACGGGGCTTCGCAGATACGCAGTATTTT
V gene: TRBV11-3; clone size: -; J gene: TRBJ1-3; D gene: -; CDR3 protein: CASSLWIYLNTIYF; CDR3 DNA: TGTGCCAGCAGCTTATGGATTTATTTGAACACCATATATTTT
V gene: TRBV7-9; clone size: -; J gene: TRBJ1-1; D gene: TRBD1; CDR3 protein: CASSSNQGARSTEAFF; CDR3 DNA: TGTGCCAGCAGCTCGAATCAGGGGGCTAGGAGCACTGAAGCTTTCTTT
V gene: TRBV12-3/TRBV12-4; clone size: -; J gene: TRBJ1-5; D gene: TRBD1; CDR3 protein: CASSLDGTGFDQPQHF; CDR3 DNA: TGTGCCAGCAGTTTAGATGGGACAGGGTTTGATCAGCCCCAGCATTTT
V gene: TRBV5-1; clone size: -; J gene: TRBJ2-3; D gene: -; CDR3 protein: CASSRGLGTDTQYF; CDR3 DNA: TGCGCCAGCAGTCGAGGACTGGGCACAGATACGCAGTATTTT
V gene: TRBV20-1; clone size: many; J gene: TRBJ1-1; D gene: -; CDR3 protein: CSASWGAGTEAFF; CDR3 DNA: TGCAGTGCTAGTTGGGGGGCAGGGACTGAAGCTTTCTTT
V gene: TRBV6-5; clone size: many; J gene: TRBJ1-2; D gene: -; CDR3 protein: CASSYSAGAGVNYGYTF; CDR3 DNA: TGTGCCAGCAGTTACTCGGCCGGGGCAGGGGTCAACTATGGCTACACCTTC
V gene: TRBV6-5; clone size: many; J gene: TRBJ1-6; D gene: -; CDR3 protein: CASSYGGFDNSPLHF; CDR3 DNA: TGTGCCAGCAGTTACGGGGGTTTCGATAATTCACCCCTCCACTTT
V gene: TRBV29-1; clone size: -; J gene: TRBJ2-7; D gene: -; CDR3 protein: CSVAETVYKQYF; CDR3 DNA: TGCAGCGTCGCTGAGACAGTCTACAAGCAGTACTTC